The 7 T cell receptor beta chains below come from one sample, sequenced in a study of neoadjuvant nivolumab and ipilimumab in lung cancer. The table came from immunoSEQ multiplex PCR; TCRdb's copy has only in-frame clones and leaves some out. The table includes roughly 23,000 clones, more than 70% detected once. The material sequenced was peripheral blood, taken before neoadjuvant nivolumab, alone or with ipilimumab. The receptors were gathered from an adult with non-small cell lung cancer.

This chain connects TRBV29-1 to TRBJ1-2; no definite D call. V was trimmed by 3 bases and J by 7 bases, leaving 9 bases between them. The CDR3 is 11 amino acids. Germline V gene lookup returns CDR1 SQVTM and CDR2 ANQGSEA. CDR3 amino acids: CSVDWWGGYTF. Here the CDR3 DNA reads TGCAGCGTTGATTGGTGGGGTGGCTACACCTTC.

The chain uses TRBV4-3 and TRBJ2-6; possible D gene TRBD1, 6 bases. CDR3 length: 16 amino acids. V was shortened by 4 bases and J by 1 base, with 11 bases between the two germline ends. Germline V gene lookup returns CDR1 LGHNA and CDR2 YSLEER. The CDR3 sequence: CASSLDRTSGANVLTF. The CDR3 region has the DNA TGCGCCAGCAGCCTAGACAGGACATCTGGGGCCAACGTCCTGACTTTC.

The chain employs TRBV7-9 and TRBJ1-2, with 7 bases fitting TRBD1. Trimming took 3 bases from V and 4 from J; bases not matched to a gene: 5. Germline lookup yields CDR1 SEHNR and CDR2 FQNEAQ (reference sequence). There are 14 residues in the CDR3. This chain's CDR3 is CASSFETGLYGYTF. CDR3 nucleotides: TGTGCCAGCAGCTTCGAGACAGGGCTCTATGGCTACACCTTC.

The chain links TRBV14 to TRBJ2-5, with 7 bases that match TRBD1. Per the germline V gene, CDR1 is SGHDN and CDR2 is FVKESK. The CDR3 sequence is 15 residues long. V lost 3 bases to trimming and J lost 5 bases; unmatched junction nucleotides: 9. CDR3 loop: CASSQPDRVRETQYF. The CDR3 DNA is TGTGCCAGCAGCCAGCCTGACAGGGTCCGGGAGACCCAGTACTTC.

This chain joins TRBV15 and TRBJ2-7, with 7 bases that match TRBD1. CDR1 and CDR2 (germline): LNHNV, YYDKDF (reference sequence). The CDR3 runs 15 residues. Trimming removed 4 bases from V and 6 bases from J; junction bases left unmatched: 12. This chain's CDR3 is CATSIRQGSLREQYF. The CDR3 DNA reads TGTGCCACCAGCATACGACAGGGTTCACTACGCGAGCAGTACTTC.

The V call is TRBV5-1, the J call TRBJ1-1; unclear D gene. This CDR3 is 12 amino acids long. The germline gives CDR1 SGHRS, CDR2 YFSETQ. Trimming removed 6 bases from V and 7 bases from J, with 13 bases in between. The CDR3 spells CASTVTGREAFF. In DNA form, the CDR3 reads TGCGCCAGCACCGTAACGGGCCGTGAAGCTTTCTTT.

The V gene is TRBV5-1, the J gene TRBJ1-3; perhaps TRBD1 as D (5 bases). The CDR3 covers 15 residues. Germline-derived CDR1 and CDR2 are SGHRS and YFSETQ. V lost 0 bases to trimming and J lost 2 bases, with 9 bases between them. The CDR3 DNA reads as TGCGCCAGCAGCTTGGAGGCAGGGACTGGAAACACCATATATTTT. This gives the protein CASSLEAGTGNTIYF.